The T cell receptor (beta chain) described here comes from a study of post-analysis software for immune sequencing data. Study at large: The disease courses spanned relapsing-remitting, secondary progressive and progressive-relapsing forms of multiple sclerosis.

Study conclusions and caveats: Roughly 5 TRBV segments (TRBV5-6, TRBV5-1 and TRBV20-1 among them) occurred more frequently in patients than in controls. Same-batch preparations were strongly co-clustered by F measure. Compared with controls, patients showed significantly lower normalized Chao1 diversity.

This clonotype was seen more than once but under ten times. What it binds is unknown. This CDR3 region has 15 residues. The germline V and J ends were trimmed by 0 bases and 6 bases, with 13 bases remaining between them. Germline lookup yields CDR1 SGHKS and CDR2 YYEKEE (reference sequence). Unique molecular identifiers had been added to the TCR beta cDNA libraries. The source material, about 0.9 to 10 million T cells, gave rise to 510,000 or so cDNA molecules. TCRdb called the PCR reads again in MiXCR, with one record for every CDR3 protein. Found here are about 500,000 distinct CDR3 sequences, nearly 45% of them singletons; the top ten hold roughly 12%.

The sample was blood. This chain uses TRBV5-5 with TRBJ2-1; D unresolved. The TCR originated in a girl between 10 and 17 years old with multiple sclerosis. The CDR3 nucleotides read TGTGCCAGCAGCTTGGAACCTAAAGGGCGCAATGAGCAGTTCTTC. The encoded protein is CASSLEPKGRNEQFF.